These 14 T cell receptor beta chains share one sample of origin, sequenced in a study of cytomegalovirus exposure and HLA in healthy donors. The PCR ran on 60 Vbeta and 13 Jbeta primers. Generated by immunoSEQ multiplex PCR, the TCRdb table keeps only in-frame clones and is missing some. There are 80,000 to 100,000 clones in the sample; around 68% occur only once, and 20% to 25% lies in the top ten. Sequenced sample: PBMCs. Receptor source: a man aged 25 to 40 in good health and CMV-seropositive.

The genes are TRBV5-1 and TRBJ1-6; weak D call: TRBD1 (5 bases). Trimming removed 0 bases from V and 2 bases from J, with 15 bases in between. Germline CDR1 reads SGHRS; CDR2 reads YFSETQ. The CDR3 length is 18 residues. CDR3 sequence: CASSLENGGLTYNSPLHF. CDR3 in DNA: TGCGCCAGCAGCTTGGAGAACGGGGGACTGACCTATAATTCACCCCTCCACTTT.

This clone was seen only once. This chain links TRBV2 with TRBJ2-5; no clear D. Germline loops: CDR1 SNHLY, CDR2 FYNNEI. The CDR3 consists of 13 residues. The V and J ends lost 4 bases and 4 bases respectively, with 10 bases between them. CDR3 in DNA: TGTGCCAGCAGTGTAGTTAGAACAGAGACCCAGTACTTC. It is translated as CASSVVRTETQYF. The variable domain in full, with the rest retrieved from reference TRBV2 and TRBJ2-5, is EPEVTQTPSHQVTQMGQEVILRCVPISNHLYFYWYRQILGQKVEFLVSFYNNEISEKSEIFDDQFSVERPDGSNFTLKIRSTKLEDSAMYFCASSVVRTETQYFGPGTRLLVL.

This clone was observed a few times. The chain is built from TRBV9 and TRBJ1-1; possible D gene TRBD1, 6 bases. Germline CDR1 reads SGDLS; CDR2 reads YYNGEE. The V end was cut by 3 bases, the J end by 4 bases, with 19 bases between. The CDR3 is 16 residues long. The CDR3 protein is CASSADPTGFGTEAFF. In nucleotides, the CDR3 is TGTGCCAGCAGCGCCGATCCTACAGGGTTCGGCACTGAAGCTTTCTTT.

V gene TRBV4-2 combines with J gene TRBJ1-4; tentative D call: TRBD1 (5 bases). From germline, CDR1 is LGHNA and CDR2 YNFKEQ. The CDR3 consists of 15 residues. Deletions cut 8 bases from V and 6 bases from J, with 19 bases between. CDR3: CASQGLPLWDEKLFF. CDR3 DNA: TGTGCCAGCCAGGGTTTACCCCTGTGGGATGAAAAACTGTTTTTT.

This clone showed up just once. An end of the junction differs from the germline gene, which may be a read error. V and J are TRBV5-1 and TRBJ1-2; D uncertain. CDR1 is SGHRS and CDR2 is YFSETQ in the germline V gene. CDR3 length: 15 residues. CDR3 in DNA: TGCGCCAGCAGTCTAGGTGGAGTGACTAACTATGGCTACCCCTTC. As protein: CASSLGGVTNYGYPF.

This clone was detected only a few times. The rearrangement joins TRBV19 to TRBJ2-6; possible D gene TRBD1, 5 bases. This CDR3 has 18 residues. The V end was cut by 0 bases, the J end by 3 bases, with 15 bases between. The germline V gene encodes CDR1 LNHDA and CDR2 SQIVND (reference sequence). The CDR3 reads CASSIDGPGLGGANVLTF. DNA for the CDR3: TGTGCCAGTAGTATAGATGGCCCAGGGCTGGGTGGGGCCAACGTCCTGACTTTC.

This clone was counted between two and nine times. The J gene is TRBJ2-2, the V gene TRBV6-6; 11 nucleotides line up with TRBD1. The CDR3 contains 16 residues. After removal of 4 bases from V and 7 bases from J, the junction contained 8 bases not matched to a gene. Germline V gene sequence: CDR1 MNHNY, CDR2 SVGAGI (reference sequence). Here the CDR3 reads CASSFSPGQGVGELFF. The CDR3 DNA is TGTGCCAGCAGTTTTTCTCCGGGACAGGGGGTCGGGGAGCTGTTTTTT.

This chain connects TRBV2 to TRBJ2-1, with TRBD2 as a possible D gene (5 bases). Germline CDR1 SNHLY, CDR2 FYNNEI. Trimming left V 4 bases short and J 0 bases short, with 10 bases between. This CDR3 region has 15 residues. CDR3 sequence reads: CASSGKRSSYNEQFF. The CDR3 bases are TGTGCCAGCAGTGGGAAGCGGAGCTCCTACAATGAGCAGTTCTTC.

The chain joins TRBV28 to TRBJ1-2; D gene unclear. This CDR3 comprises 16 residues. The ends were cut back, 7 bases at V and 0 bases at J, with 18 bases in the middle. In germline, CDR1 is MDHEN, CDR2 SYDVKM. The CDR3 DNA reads TGTGCCAGCATTCCCCCTGTTTCCGGAGCTAACTATGGCTACACCTTC. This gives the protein CASIPPVSGANYGYTF.

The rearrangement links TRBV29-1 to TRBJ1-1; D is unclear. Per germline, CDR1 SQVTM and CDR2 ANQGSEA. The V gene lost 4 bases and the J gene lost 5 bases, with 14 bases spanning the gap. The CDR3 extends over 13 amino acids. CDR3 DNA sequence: TGCAGCGTTGGTCACAGAGCAAGGACTGAAGCTTTCTTT. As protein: CSVGHRARTEAFF.

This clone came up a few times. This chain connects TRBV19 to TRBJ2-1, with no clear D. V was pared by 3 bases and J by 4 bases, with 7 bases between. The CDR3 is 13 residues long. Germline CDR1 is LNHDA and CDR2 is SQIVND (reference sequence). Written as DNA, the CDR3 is TGTGCCAGTAGTATGAACGGTTACAATGAGCAGTTCTTC. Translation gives CASSMNGYNEQFF.

CDR3: CASSLAGTGNTIYF. In nucleotides, the CDR3 is TGTGCCAGCAGCTTGGCAGGGACTGGAAACACCATATATTTT. V gene TRBV7-2 combines with J gene TRBJ1-3, with D possibly matching TRBD1 (5 bases). Germline lookup yields CDR1 SGHTA and CDR2 FQGNSA. Trimming cost V 3 bases and J 2 bases, with 8 bases left between them. CDR3 length: 14 amino acids.

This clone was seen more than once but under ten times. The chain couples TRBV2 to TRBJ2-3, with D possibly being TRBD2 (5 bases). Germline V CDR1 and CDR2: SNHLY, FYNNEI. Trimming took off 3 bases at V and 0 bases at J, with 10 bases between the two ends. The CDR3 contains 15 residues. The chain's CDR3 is CASSETIRSTDTQYF. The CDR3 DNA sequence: TGTGCCAGCAGTGAGACTATTCGAAGCACAGATACGCAGTATTTT.

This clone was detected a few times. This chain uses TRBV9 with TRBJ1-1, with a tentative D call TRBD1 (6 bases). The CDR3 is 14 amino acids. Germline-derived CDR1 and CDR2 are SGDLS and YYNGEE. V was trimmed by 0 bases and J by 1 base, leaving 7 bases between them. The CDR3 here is CASSVAGQNTEAFF. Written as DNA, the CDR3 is TGTGCCAGCAGCGTAGCGGGACAGAACACTGAAGCTTTCTTT.